This section outlines one TCR beta chain sequence together with its context. Its antigen is unknown. One base away there is no much larger clone; base qualities are not given. Sequencing relied on an Illumina HiSeq 2500. Quantitative 5'-RACE with molecular barcodes was used to prepare TCR beta libraries. The authors' analysis ran thus. A new computational method based on a probabilistic model of VDJ rearrangement was used to identify disease-linked TCR variants. The public reads were reprocessed in TCRdb via fastp at Q25 and MiXCR, keeping in-frame beta chains. Every CDR3 protein is listed once, alongside the most common genes and DNA of its rows. The V and J calls reflect TCRdb's pipeline rather than the authors' work. This sample holds under 550,000 distinct CDR3 sequences; about 25% were observed only once. The leading ten clones occupy under 0.9% of the sample. This sample was included in a study of CD8 T cells in ankylosing spondylitis (TCRdb year 2017). Notes on the research overall: The study set out to find disease-linked TCR variants by profiling T cell receptor beta repertoires in ankylosing spondylitis patients and healthy donors. The full study cohort was made up of over 20 ankylosing spondylitis patients and 95 to 130 healthy donors. Samples of peripheral blood were taken, and for ankylosing spondylitis patients, synovial fluid was collected as well.

Taken from cysteine to phenylalanine, the CDR3 has 14 residues. The sequence is cut down to CDR3 DNA, 42 bases in frame from base 1. V ends up 5 bases short and J 7 bases short, with an unmatched junction base count of 6. CDR1 and CDR2 were assigned from the germline V gene (reference sequence) as SGHAT and FQDESV. What the research found in general, with its limitations: In peripheral blood, the disease-linked clones were found at relatively low frequencies and had a CD8+ phenotype. Blood from ankylosing spondylitis patients appeared to be characterized by a TCR beta motif made up of fewer than ten highly homologous amino acid variants. Significant enrichment of the disease-linked clones was reported in matched synovial fluid samples from ankylosing spondylitis patients. Some motif variants had previously been reported in the synovial fluid and blood of reactive arthritis patients, which suggests shared mechanisms of disease initiation.

The TCR sequence derives from a male donor with ankylosing spondylitis. Input material: blood, either unsorted or a sorted T cell fraction (not recorded which). This chain joins TRBV11-1 to TRBJ2-1; TRBD2 matches 9 bases in the middle. Here is the DNA: TGTGCCAGCAGCCCCCGGCGGGAGGGTAATGAGCAGTTCTTC. Translated, this gives CASSPRREGNEQFF.